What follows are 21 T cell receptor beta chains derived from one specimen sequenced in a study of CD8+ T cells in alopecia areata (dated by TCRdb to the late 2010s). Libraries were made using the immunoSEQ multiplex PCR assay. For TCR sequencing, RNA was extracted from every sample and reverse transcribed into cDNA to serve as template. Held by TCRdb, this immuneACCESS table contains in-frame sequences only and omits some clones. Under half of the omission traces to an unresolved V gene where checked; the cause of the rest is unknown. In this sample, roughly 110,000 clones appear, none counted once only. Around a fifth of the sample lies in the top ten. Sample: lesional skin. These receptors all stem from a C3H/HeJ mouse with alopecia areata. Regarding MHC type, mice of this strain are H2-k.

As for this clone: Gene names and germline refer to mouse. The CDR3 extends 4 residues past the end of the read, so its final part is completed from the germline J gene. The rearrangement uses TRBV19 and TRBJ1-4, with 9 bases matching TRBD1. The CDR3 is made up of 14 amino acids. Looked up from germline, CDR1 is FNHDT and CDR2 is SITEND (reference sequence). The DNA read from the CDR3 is TGTGCCAGCAGATCGGGACAGGGATCCGAA. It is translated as CASRSGQGSE. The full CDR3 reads CASRSGQGSERLFF.

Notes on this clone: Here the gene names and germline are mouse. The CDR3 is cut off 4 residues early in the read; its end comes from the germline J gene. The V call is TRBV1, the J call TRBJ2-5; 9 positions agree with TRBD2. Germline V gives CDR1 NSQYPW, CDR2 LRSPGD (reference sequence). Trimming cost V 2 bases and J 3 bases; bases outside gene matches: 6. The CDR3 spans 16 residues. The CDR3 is CTCSAPTGGSQDTQYF. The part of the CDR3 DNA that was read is TGCACCTGCAGTGCACCAACTGGGGGGTCTCAAGAC. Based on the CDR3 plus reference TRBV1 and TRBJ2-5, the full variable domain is VTLLEQNPRWRLVPRGQAVNLRCILKNSQYPWMSWYQQDLQKQLQWLFTLRSPGDKEVKSLPGADYLATRVTDTELRLQVANMSQGRTLYCTCSAPTGGSQDTQYFGPGTRLLVL.

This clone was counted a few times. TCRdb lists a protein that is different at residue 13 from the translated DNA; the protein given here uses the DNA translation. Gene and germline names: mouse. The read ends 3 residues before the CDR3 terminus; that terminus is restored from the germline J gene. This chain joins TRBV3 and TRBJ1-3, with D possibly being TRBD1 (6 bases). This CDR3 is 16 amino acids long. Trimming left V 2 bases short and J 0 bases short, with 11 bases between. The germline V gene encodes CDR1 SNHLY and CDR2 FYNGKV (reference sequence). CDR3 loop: CASSLPGQYSGNTLYF. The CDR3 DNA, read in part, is TGTGCCAGCAGCTTACCGGGACAATATTCTGGAAATACG.

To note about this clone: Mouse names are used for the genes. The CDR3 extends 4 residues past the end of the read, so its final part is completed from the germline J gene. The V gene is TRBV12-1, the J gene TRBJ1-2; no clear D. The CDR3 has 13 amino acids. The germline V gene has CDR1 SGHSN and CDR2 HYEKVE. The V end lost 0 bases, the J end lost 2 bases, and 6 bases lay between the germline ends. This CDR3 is CASSLQVNSDYTF. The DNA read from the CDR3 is TGTGCCAGCTCTCTCCAGGTCAACTCC.

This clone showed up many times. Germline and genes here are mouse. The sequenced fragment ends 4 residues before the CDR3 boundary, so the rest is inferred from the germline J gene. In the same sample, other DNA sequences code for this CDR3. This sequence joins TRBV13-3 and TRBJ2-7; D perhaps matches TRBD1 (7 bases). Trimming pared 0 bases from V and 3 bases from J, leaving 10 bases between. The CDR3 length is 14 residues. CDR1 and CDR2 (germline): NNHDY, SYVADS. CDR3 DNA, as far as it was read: TGTGCCAGCAGTGATGCAGGGGGGATCTAT. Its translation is CASSDAGGIY. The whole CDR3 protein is CASSDAGGIYEQYF.

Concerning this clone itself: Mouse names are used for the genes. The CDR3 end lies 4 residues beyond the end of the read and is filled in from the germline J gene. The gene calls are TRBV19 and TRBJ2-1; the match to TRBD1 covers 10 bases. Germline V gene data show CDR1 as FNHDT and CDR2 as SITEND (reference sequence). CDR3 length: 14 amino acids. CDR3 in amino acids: CASSWGQGTAEQFF. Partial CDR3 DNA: TGTGCCAGCAGTTGGGGACAGGGGACGGCT.

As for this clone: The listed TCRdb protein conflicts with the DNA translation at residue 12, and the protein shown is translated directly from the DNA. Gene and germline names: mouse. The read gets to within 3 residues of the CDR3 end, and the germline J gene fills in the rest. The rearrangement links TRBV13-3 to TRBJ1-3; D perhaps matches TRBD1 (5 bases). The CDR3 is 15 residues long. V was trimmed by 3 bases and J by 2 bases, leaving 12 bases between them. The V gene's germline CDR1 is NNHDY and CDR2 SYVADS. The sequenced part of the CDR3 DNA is TGTGCCAGCAGTGGAGCCCGGGGGGCTGGAAATACG. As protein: CASSGARGAGNT. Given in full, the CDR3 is CASSGARGAGNTLYF.

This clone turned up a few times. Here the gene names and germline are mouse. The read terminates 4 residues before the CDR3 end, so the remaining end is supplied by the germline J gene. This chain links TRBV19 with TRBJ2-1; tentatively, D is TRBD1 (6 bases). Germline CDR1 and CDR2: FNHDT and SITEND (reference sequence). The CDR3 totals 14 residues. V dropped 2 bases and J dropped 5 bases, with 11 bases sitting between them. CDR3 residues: CASSMLDSNAEQFF. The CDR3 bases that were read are TGTGCCAGCAGTATGCTGGACAGCAATGCT.

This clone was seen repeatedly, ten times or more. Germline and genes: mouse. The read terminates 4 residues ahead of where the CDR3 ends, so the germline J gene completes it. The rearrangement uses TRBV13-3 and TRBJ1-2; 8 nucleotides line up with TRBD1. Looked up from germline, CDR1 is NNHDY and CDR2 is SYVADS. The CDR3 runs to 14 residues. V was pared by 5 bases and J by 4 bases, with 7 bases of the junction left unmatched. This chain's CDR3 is CASRTRQGSSDYTF. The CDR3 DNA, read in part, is TGTGCCAGCAGGACCCGACAGGGGTCCTCC.

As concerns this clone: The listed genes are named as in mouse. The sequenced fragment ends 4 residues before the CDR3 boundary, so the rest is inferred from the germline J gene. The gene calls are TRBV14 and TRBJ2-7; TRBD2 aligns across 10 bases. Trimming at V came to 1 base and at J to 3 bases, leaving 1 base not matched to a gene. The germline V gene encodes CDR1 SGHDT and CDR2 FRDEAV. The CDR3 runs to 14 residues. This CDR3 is CASSFLGGRYEQYF. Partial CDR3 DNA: TGTGCCAGCAGTTTCCTGGGGGGGCGCTAT.

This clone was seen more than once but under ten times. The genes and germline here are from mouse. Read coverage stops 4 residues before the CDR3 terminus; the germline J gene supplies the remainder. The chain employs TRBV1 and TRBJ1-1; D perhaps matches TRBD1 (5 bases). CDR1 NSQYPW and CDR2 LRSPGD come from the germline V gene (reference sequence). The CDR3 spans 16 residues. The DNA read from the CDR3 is TGCACCTGCAGTGCAGATCGGGACTGGGGAGGGGAA. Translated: CTCSADRDWGGE. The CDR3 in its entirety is CTCSADRDWGGEEVFF. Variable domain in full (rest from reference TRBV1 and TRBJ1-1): VTLLEQNPRWRLVPRGQAVNLRCILKNSQYPWMSWYQQDLQKQLQWLFTLRSPGDKEVKSLPGADYLATRVTDTELRLQVANMSQGRTLYCTCSADRDWGGEEVFFGKGTRLTVV.

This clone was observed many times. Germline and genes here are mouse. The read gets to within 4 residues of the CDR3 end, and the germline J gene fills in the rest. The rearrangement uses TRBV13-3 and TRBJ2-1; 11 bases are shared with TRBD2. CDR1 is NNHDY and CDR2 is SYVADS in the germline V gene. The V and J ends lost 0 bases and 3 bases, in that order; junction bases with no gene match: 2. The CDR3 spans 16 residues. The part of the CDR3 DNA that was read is TGTGCCAGCAGTGATGCAGACTGGGGGGGCTATGCT. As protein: CASSDADWGGYA. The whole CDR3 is CASSDADWGGYAEQFF.

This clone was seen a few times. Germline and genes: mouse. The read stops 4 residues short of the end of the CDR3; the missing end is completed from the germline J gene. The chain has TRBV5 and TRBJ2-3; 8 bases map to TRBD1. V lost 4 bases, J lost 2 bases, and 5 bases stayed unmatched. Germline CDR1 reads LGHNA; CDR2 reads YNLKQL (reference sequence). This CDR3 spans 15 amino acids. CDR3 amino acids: CASSLGQGAAETLYF. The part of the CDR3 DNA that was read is TGTGCCAGCAGCCTAGGACAGGGAGCTGCAGAA.

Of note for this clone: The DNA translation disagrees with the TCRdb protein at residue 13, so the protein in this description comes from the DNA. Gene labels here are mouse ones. CDR3 sequence reads: CTCSARDTSSGNTLYF. The CDR3 bases that were read are TGCACCTGCAGTGCACGGGACACCTCTTCTGGAAATACG. The chain is built from TRBV1 and TRBJ1-3; possibly TRBD1 for D (6 bases). The sequence runs out 3 residues before the end of the CDR3; the remainder is reconstructed from the germline J gene. V was trimmed by 2 bases and J by 0 bases, leaving 11 bases between them. The CDR3 runs 16 residues. Germline V lookup: CDR1 NSQYPW, CDR2 LRSPGD (reference sequence).

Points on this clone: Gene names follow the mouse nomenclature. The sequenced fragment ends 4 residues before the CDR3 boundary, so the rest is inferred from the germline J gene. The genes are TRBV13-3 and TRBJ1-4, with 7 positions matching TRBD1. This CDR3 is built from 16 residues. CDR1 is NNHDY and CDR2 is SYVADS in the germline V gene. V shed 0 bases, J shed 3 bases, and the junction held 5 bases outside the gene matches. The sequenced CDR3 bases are TGTGCCAGCAGTGATGCAGGGGGTGAGGCCAACGAA. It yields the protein CASSDAGGEANE. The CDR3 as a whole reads CASSDAGGEANERLFF.

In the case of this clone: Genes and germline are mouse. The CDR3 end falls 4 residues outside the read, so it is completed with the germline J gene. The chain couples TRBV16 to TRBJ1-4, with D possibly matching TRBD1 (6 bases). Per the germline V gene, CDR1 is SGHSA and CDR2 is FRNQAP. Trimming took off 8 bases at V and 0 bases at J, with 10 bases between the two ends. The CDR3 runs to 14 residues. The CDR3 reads CASVQGISNERLFF. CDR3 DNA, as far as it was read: TGTGCAAGCGTACAGGGAATTTCCAACGAA.

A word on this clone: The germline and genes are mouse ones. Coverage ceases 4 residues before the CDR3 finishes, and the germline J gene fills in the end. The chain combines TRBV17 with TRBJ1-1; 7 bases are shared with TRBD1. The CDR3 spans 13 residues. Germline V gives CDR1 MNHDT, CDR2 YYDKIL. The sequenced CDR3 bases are TGTGCTAGCAGAAACAGGGGAAGGTCA. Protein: CASRNRGRS. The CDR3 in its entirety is CASRNRGRSEVFF.

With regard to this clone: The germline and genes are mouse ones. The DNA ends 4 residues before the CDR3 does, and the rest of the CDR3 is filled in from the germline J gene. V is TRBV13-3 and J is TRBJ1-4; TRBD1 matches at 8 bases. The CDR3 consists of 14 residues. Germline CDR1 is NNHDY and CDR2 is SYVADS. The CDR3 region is CASSGGRGRERLFF. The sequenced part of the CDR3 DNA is TGTGCCAGCAGTGGTGGCAGGGGGCGCGAA.

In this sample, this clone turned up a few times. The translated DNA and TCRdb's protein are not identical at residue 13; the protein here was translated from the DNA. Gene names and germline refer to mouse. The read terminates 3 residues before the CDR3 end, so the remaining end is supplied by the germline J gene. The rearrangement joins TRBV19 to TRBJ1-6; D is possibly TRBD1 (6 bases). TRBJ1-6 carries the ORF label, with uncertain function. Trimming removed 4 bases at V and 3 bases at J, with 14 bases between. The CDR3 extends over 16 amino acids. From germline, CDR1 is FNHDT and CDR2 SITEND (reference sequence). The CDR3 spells CASSPLGQIYNSPLYF. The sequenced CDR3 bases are TGTGCCAGCAGTCCCCTTGGACAGATCTATAATTCGCCC.

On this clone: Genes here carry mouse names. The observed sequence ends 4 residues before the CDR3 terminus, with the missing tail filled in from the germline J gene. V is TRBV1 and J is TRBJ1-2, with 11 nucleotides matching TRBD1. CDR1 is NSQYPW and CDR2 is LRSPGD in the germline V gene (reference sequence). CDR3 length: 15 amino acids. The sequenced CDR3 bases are TGCACCTGCAGTGCGTCGGACAGGGGGCCCCCC. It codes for CTCSASDRGPP. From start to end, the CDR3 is CTCSASDRGPPDYTF.

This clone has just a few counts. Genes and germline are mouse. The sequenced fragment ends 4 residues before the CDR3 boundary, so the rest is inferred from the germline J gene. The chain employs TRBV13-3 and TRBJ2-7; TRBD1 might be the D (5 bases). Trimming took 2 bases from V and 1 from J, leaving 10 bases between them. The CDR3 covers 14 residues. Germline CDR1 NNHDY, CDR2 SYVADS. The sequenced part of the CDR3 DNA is TGTGCCAGCAGTGAAAGGCAGGGATCCTAT. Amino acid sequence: CASSERQGSY. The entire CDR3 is CASSERQGSYEQYF.